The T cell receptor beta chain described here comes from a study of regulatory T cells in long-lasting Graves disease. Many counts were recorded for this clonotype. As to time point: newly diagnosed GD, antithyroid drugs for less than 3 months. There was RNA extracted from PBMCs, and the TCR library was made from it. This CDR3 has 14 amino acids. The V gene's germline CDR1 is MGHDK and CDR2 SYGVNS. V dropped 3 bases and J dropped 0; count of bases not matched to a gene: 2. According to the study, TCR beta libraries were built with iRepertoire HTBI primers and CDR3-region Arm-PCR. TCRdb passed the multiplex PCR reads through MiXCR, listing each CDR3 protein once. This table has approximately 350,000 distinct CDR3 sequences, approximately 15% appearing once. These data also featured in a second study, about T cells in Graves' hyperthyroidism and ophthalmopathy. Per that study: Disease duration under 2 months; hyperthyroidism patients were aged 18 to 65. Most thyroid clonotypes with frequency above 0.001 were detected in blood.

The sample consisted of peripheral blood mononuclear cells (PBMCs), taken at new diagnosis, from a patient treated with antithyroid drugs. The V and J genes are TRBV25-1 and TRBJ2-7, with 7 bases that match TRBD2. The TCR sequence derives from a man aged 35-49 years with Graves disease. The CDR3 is CASSDGGGSYEQYF. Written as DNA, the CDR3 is TGTGCCAGCAGTGATGGGGGGGGCTCCTACGAGCAGTACTTC.